This is a list of T cell receptor beta chains from one sample in a study of radiotherapy plus CTLA-4 blockade in lung cancer. Sequenced by immunoSEQ multiplex PCR; TCRdb stores in-frame clones only, minus some. The sample has roughly 120,000 clones; about 77% are singletons. Sequencing was performed on peripheral blood, taken from a patient treated with radiotherapy plus ipilimumab. The receptors stem from a human donor with non-small cell lung cancer who had a partial response to radiotherapy plus ipilimumab. Both conserved end residues are part of each CDR3. Fields, in order: D gene, J gene, V gene, clone size, CDR3 protein, CDR3 DNA. A D gene is named only where the DNA matches it firmly. Part of the rows lack a size; the others show once, few, many or a class for expanded clones.

D: TRBD2
J: TRBJ2-2
V: TRBV7-9
size: once
CDR3: CASSQTTSGSGTGELFF
DNA: TGTGCCAGCAGTCAAACGACTAGCGGGAGCGGCACCGGGGAGCTGTTTTTT

D: TRBD2
J: TRBJ2-1
V: TRBV11-1
size: NA
CDR3: CASSLAIRREQGEQFF
DNA: TGTGCCAGCAGCTTAGCGATTCGGCGGGAGCAGGGTGAGCAGTTCTTC

D: TRBD2
J: TRBJ2-5
V: TRBV7-6
size: NA
CDR3: CASSLISGSMRETQYF
DNA: TGTGCCAGCAGCTTAATTAGCGGGAGTATGCGGGAGACCCAGTACTTC

D: TRBD1
J: TRBJ1-1
V: TRBV5-4
size: NA
CDR3: CASRGQGQNTEAFF
DNA: TGTGCCAGCAGAGGACAGGGACAGAACACTGAAGCTTTCTTT

D: TRBD2
J: TRBJ2-1
V: TRBV6-5
size: NA
CDR3: CASSSSGSVAYEQFF
DNA: TGTGCCAGCAGTTCGAGCGGGAGTGTCGCCTATGAGCAGTTCTTC

D: NA
J: TRBJ1-6
V: TRBV6-5
size: once
CDR3: CASSSQTAYNSPLHF
DNA: TGTGCCAGCAGTTCTCAGACAGCCTATAATTCACCCCTCCACTTT

D: TRBD1
J: TRBJ1-5
V: TRBV30
size: NA
CDR3: CATGQTGLNQPQHF
DNA: TGTGCCACGGGCCAGACAGGGCTCAATCAGCCCCAGCATTTT

D: TRBD2
J: TRBJ2-3
V: TRBV5-3
size: NA
CDR3: CARSRGPFPDTEREGRTDTQYF
DNA: TGTGCCAGAAGTAGGGGCCCCTTCCCTGATACGGAGCGGGAGGGTCGCACAGATACGCAGTATTTT

D: NA
J: TRBJ2-1
V: TRBV7-2
size: few
CDR3: CASSLGVPGGSYNEQFF
DNA: TGTGCCAGCAGCTTAGGAGTGCCGGGCGGGTCCTACAATGAGCAGTTCTTC

D: NA
J: TRBJ2-1
V: TRBV6-6
size: NA
CDR3: CASSYLTPSSYNEQFF
DNA: TGTGCCAGCAGTTATCTAACGCCGAGCTCCTACAATGAGCAGTTCTTC

D: NA
J: TRBJ1-2
V: TRBV19
size: NA
CDR3: CASSIYSLGYTF
DNA: TGTGCCAGTAGTATATACAGCCTTGGCTACACCTTC

D: NA
J: TRBJ2-1
V: TRBV7-8
size: NA
CDR3: CASSLAAGGKPEQFF
DNA: TGTGCCAGCAGCTTAGCGGCAGGGGGGAAGCCTGAGCAGTTCTTC

D: TRBD2
J: TRBJ2-5
V: TRBV11-3
size: NA
CDR3: CASSSSSHLAGGYETQYF
DNA: TGTGCCAGCAGCTCCTCCTCTCATTTAGCGGGAGGATATGAGACCCAGTACTTC

D: NA
J: TRBJ2-2
V: TRBV4-2
size: NA
CDR3: CASSQEAGVTGELFF
DNA: TGTGCCAGCAGCCAAGAGGCAGGGGTCACCGGGGAGCTGTTTTTT

D: NA
J: TRBJ1-3
V: TRBV19
size: few
CDR3: CASSITTGNTIYF
DNA: TGTGCCAGTAGTATCACAACTGGAAACACCATATATTTT

D: TRBD1
J: TRBJ1-2
V: TRBV27
size: NA
CDR3: CASRGTVSGYTF
DNA: TGTGCCAGCAGGGGGACAGTATCGGGCTACACCTTC

D: NA
J: TRBJ1-5
V: TRBV28
size: NA
CDR3: CASRIRDSAQPQHF
DNA: TGTGCCAGCAGAATCCGGGACTCGGCTCAGCCCCAGCATTTT

D: NA
J: TRBJ1-1
V: TRBV7-9
size: NA
CDR3: CASSEGGGAGEAFF
DNA: TGTGCCAGCAGCGAAGGGGGAGGGGCCGGTGAAGCTTTCTTT

D: NA
J: TRBJ2-1
V: TRBV28
size: NA
CDR3: CASSSWTVVTYNEQFF
DNA: TGTGCCAGCAGTTCCTGGACTGTAGTGACCTACAATGAGCAGTTCTTC

D: NA
J: TRBJ1-1
V: TRBV19
size: NA
CDR3: CASSERDLMNTEAFF
DNA: TGTGCCAGTAGTGAGAGGGACTTGATGAACACTGAAGCTTTCTTT

D: NA
J: TRBJ2-1
V: TRBV5-1
size: NA
CDR3: CASSLEVQGTSYNEQFF
DNA: TGCGCCAGCAGCTTGGAGGTTCAGGGGACCTCCTACAATGAGCAGTTCTTC

D: TRBD1
J: TRBJ2-3
V: TRBV5-1
size: NA
CDR3: CASSPGQGPDTQYF
DNA: TGCGCCAGCAGCCCGGGACAGGGTCCAGATACGCAGTATTTT

D: TRBD2
J: TRBJ2-5
V: TRBV15
size: NA
CDR3: CATSRDRGTSGRAQETQYF
DNA: TGTGCCACCAGCAGAGATAGGGGGACTAGCGGGAGGGCCCAAGAGACCCAGTACTTC

D: TRBD1
J: TRBJ2-1
V: TRBV2
size: once
CDR3: CASNNRGVEQFF
DNA: TGTGCCAGCAATAACAGGGGGGTAGAGCAGTTCTTC

D: NA
J: TRBJ2-2
V: TRBV5-1
size: once
CDR3: CASSVTAVSLGELFF
DNA: TGCGCCAGCAGCGTGACAGCTGTCTCGCTTGGGGAGCTGTTTTTT

D: TRBD1
J: TRBJ2-2
V: TRBV27
size: NA
CDR3: CASSSKLTGEDTGELFF
DNA: TGTGCCAGCAGTTCGAAACTGACAGGGGAGGACACCGGGGAGCTGTTTTTT

D: TRBD1
J: TRBJ1-2
V: TRBV6-5
size: medium-sized
CDR3: CASRTGDGYTF
DNA: TGTGCCAGCCGGACAGGGGACGGCTACACCTTC

D: TRBD2
J: TRBJ2-1
V: TRBV18
size: NA
CDR3: CASSPMGGSLYNEQFF
DNA: TGTGCCAGCTCACCGATGGGCGGGAGCCTCTACAATGAGCAGTTCTTC

D: NA
J: TRBJ2-5
V: TRBV20-1
size: NA
CDR3: CLGAERETQYF
DNA: TGCCTGGGGGCGGAGAGGGAGACCCAGTACTTC

D: NA
J: TRBJ2-3
V: TRBV19
size: NA
CDR3: CASKIGDTQYF
DNA: TGTGCCAGTAAAATCGGGGATACGCAGTATTTT

D: NA
J: TRBJ1-1
V: TRBV7-8
size: NA
CDR3: CASSWSIGVNTEAFF
DNA: TGTGCCAGCAGCTGGAGTATAGGAGTGAACACTGAAGCTTTCTTT

D: TRBD2
J: TRBJ2-1
V: TRBV15
size: NA
CDR3: CATSIGLVNNEQFF
DNA: TGTGCCACCAGCATAGGACTAGTAAACAATGAGCAGTTCTTC

D: TRBD1
J: TRBJ2-3
V: TRBV25-1
size: NA
CDR3: CASSPGTGAGTDTQYF
DNA: TGTGCCAGCAGTCCCGGGACAGGGGCTGGCACAGATACGCAGTATTTT

D: TRBD1
J: TRBJ1-2
V: TRBV5-4
size: NA
CDR3: CASSSSGQARGYTF
DNA: TGTGCCAGCAGCTCCAGCGGACAGGCCAGAGGCTACACCTTC

D: NA
J: TRBJ2-1
V: TRBV27
size: NA
CDR3: CASSLLADPLNEQFF
DNA: TGTGCCAGCAGTTTACTAGCTGATCCGCTCAATGAGCAGTTCTTC

D: TRBD1
J: TRBJ1-2
V: TRBV28
size: NA
CDR3: CASKGTGSGWGYTF
DNA: TGTGCCAGCAAAGGGACAGGGAGCGGTTGGGGCTACACCTTC

D: NA
J: TRBJ2-2
V: TRBV29-1
size: NA
CDR3: CSVEGQTNTGELFF
DNA: TGCAGCGTTGAAGGCCAGACGAACACCGGGGAGCTGTTTTTT

D: NA
J: TRBJ1-1
V: TRBV10-3
size: NA
CDR3: CAISVQGNTEAFF
DNA: TGTGCCATCAGTGTCCAGGGAAACACTGAAGCTTTCTTT

D: NA
J: TRBJ2-1
V: TRBV6-5
size: NA
CDR3: CASSSRGPYNEQFF
DNA: TGTGCCAGCAGTTCACGCGGGCCCTACAATGAGCAGTTCTTC

D: NA
J: TRBJ1-3
V: TRBV5-4
size: NA
CDR3: CAWGGASLQGNTIYF
DNA: TGTGCCTGGGGGGGGGCGAGTTTACAAGGAAACACCATATATTTT

D: NA
J: TRBJ2-7
V: TRBV5-1
size: NA
CDR3: CASSLDGAAPAYEQYF
DNA: TGCGCCAGCAGCCTGGATGGGGCAGCGCCCGCCTACGAGCAGTACTTC

D: TRBD2
J: TRBJ2-5
V: TRBV7-2
size: NA
CDR3: CASSMLNSGRSEGQETQYF
DNA: TGTGCCAGCAGCATGCTCAACAGCGGGAGGTCAGAGGGCCAAGAGACCCAGTACTTC

D: NA
J: TRBJ1-2
V: TRBV28
size: NA
CDR3: CASSLPNRSNYGYTF
DNA: TGTGCCAGCAGTTTACCGAACAGAAGTAACTATGGCTACACCTTC

D: TRBD1
J: TRBJ2-5
V: TRBV23-1
size: NA
CDR3: CASNLGQGQETQYF
DNA: TGCGCCAGCAACCTTGGACAGGGCCAAGAGACCCAGTACTTC

D: TRBD1
J: TRBJ1-1
V: TRBV9
size: NA
CDR3: CASSVGTGSNTEAFF
DNA: TGTGCCAGCAGCGTAGGGACAGGGTCGAACACTGAAGCTTTCTTT

D: NA
J: TRBJ1-2
V: TRBV9
size: NA
CDR3: CASSVGAAVNYGYTF
DNA: TGTGCCAGCAGCGTAGGGGCCGCAGTCAACTATGGCTACACCTTC

D: NA
J: TRBJ1-1
V: TRBV28
size: NA
CDR3: CATRVSPPNTEAFF
DNA: TGTGCCACCCGAGTGTCCCCGCCGAACACTGAAGCTTTCTTT

D: TRBD1
J: TRBJ1-2
V: TRBV28
size: once
CDR3: CASSLSGRGAYGYTF
DNA: TGTGCCAGCAGTTTATCGGGCAGGGGGGCCTATGGCTACACCTTC

D: TRBD2
J: TRBJ2-1
V: TRBV7-8
size: NA
CDR3: CASSPRGSLREQFF
DNA: TGTGCCAGCAGCCCCCGCGGGAGCCTCAGGGAGCAGTTCTTC

D: NA
J: TRBJ2-1
V: TRBV6-1
size: few
CDR3: CASRAGLPVEQFF
DNA: TGTGCCAGCAGGGCGGGACTCCCCGTGGAGCAGTTCTTC

D: TRBD1
J: TRBJ1-5
V: TRBV2
size: NA
CDR3: CASSEGQGVQPQHF
DNA: TGTGCCAGCAGTGAAGGACAGGGGGTTCAGCCCCAGCATTTT

D: TRBD2
J: TRBJ2-5
V: TRBV19
size: NA
CDR3: CASKKAGSETQYF
DNA: TGTGCCAGTAAAAAAGCGGGATCGGAGACCCAGTACTTC